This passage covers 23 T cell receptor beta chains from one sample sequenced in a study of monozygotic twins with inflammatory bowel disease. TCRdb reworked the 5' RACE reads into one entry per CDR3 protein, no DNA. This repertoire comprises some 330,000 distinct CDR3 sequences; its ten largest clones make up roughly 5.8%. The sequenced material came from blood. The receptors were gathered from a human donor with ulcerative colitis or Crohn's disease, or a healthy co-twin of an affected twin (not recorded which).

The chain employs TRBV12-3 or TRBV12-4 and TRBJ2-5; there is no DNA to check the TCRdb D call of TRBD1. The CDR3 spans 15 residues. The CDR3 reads CASSLRGSVGETQYF.

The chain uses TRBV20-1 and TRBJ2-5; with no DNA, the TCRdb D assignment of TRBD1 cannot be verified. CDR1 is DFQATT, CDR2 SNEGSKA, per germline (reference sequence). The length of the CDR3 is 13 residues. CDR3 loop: CSARRTGQESQYF.

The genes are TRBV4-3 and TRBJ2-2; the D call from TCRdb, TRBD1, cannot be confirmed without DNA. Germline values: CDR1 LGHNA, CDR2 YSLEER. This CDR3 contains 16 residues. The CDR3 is CASSQDGSRGIGELFF.

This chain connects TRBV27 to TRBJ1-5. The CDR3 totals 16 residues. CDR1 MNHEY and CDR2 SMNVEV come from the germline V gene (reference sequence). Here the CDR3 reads CASSRQGQASNQPQHF.

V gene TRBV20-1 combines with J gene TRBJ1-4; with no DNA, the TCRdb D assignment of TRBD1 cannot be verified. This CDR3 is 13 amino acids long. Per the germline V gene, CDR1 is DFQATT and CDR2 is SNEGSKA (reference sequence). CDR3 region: CSARQDRNEKLFF.

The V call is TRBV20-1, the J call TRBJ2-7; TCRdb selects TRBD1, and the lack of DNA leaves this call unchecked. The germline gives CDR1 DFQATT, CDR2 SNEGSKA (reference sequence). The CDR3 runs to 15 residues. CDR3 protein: CSAMTGQVNSNEQYF.

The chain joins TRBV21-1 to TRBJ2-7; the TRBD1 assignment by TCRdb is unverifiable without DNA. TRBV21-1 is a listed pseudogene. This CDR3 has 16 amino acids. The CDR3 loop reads CASSKPPGTETYEQYF.

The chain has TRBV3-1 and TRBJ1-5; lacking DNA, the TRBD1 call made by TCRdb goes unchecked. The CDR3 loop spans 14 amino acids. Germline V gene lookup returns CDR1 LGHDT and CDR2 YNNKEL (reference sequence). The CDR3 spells CASSQEGQIQPQHF.

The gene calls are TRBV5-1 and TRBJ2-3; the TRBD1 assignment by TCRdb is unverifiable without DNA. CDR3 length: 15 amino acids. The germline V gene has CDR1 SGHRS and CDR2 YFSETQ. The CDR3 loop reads CASQTKGASTDTQYF.

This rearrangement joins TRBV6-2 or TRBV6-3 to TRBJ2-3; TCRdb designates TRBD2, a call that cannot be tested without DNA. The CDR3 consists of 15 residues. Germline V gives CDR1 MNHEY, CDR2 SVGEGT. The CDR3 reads CASSYSWGGTDTQYF.

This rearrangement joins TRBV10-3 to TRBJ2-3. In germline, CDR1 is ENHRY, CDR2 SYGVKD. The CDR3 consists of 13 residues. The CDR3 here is CAIRMDLPDTQYF.

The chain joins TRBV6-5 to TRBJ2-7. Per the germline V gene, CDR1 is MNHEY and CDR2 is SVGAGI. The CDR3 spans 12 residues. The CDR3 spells CASRRLPSEQYF.

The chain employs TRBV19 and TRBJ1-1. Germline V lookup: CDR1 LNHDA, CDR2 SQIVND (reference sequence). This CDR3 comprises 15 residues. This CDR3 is CASSIDVAVNTEAFF. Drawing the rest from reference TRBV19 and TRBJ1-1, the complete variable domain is DGGITQSPKYLFRKEGQNVTLSCEQNLNHDAMYWYRQDPGQGLRLIYYSQIVNDFQKGDIAEGYSVSREKKESFPLTVTSAQKNPTAFYLCASSIDVAVNTEAFFGQGTRLTVV.

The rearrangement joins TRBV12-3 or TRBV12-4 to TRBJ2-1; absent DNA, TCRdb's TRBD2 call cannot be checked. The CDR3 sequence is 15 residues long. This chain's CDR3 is CASSFSSGGANEQFF.

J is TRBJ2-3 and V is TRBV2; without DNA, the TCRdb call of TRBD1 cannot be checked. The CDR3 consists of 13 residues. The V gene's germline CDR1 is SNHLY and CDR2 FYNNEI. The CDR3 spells CASSEPAPDTQYF.

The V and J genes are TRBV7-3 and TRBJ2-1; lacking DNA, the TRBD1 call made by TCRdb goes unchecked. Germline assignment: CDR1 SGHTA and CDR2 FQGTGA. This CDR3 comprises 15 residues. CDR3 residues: CASSRGQGWNNEQFF. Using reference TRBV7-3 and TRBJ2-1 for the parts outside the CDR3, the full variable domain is GAGVSQTPSNKVTEKGKYVELRCDPISGHTALYWYRQSLGQGPEFLIYFQGTGAADDSGLPNDRFFAVRPEGSVSTLKIQRTERGDSAVYLCASSRGQGWNNEQFFGPGTRLTVL.

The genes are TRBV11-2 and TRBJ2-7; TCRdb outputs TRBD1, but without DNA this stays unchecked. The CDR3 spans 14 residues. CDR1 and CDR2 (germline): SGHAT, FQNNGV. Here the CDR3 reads CASSWDGRNYEQYF.

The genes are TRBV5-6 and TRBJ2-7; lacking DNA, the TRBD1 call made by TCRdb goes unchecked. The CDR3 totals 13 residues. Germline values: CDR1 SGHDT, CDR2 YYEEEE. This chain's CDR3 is CASTTGTGYEQYF.

CDR3 sequence: CASSVVLAGEQYF. V gene TRBV9 combines with J gene TRBJ2-7; TCRdb's D call of TRBD2 is untestable without DNA. Germline V gene data show CDR1 as SGDLS and CDR2 as YYNGEE. The CDR3 is 13 residues long.

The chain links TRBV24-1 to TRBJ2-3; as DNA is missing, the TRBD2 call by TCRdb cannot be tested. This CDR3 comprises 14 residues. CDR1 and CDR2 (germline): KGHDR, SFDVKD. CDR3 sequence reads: CATSGAKSGDTQYF.

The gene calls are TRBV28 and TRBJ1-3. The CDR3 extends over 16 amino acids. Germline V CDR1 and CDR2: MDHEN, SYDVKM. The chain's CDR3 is CASSLGTPSSGNTIYF.

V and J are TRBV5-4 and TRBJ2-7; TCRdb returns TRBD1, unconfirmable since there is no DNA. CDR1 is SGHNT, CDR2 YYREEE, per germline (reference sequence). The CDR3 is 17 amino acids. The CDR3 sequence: CASSLRVFGTGSYEQYF.

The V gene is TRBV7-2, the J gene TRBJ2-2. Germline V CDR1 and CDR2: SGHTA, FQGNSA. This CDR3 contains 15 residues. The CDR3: CASSLAQGSTGELFF.